What follows describes a single TCR beta chain. CDR3 length: 16 amino acids. Germline V CDR1 and CDR2: ENHRY, SYGVKD. The V segment lost 3 bases and the J segment 5 bases; nucleotides outside the gene matches: 13. This sample is drawn from a study of cytomegalovirus exposure and HLA in healthy donors. The PCR was carried out with 60 Vbeta primers and 13 Jbeta primers. Clones were sequenced by immunoSEQ multiplex PCR, and TCRdb holds only the in-frame ones, with some missing. The data contain about 180,000 clones, under 80% of them singletons. The receptor comes from a woman aged 25 to 39 in good health and CMV-seropositive. The chain carries TRBV10-3 and TRBJ2-7; 7 nucleotides line up with TRBD2. The material sequenced was PBMCs. CDR3 bases: TGTGCCATCAGTGAAGGAGCGGGGCCGGCGGTCCACGAGCAGTACTTC. As protein: CAISEGAGPAVHEQYF.